The TCR beta chain described here comes from a study of OX40 agonist ivuxolimab in advanced cancers. The assay was immunoSEQ multiplex PCR, and TCRdb's table has in-frame clones only and misses some. This table holds about 21,000 clones, nearly 85% found once. The germline V gene has CDR1 SNHLY and CDR2 FYNNEI. V lost 2 bases and J lost 12; bases outside the gene matches: 9. The CDR3 sequence is 13 residues long. The sequences come from CD4+ or CD8+ T cells sorted from blood, collected in a trial of the OX40 agonist ivuxolimab. The clonotype originates from an adult with an advanced solid tumor such as melanoma, head and neck, liver or kidney cancer. This chain connects TRBV2 to TRBJ1-2; 7 bases are a match to TRBD1. CDR3 amino acids: CASSEWDRGGHTF. The CDR3 DNA is TGTGCCAGCAGTGAATGGGACAGAGGAGGCCACACCTTC. Drawing the rest from reference TRBV2 and TRBJ1-2, the complete variable domain is EPEVTQTPSHQVTQMGQEVILRCVPISNHLYFYWYRQILGQKVEFLVSFYNNEISEKSEIFDDQFSVERPDGSNFTLKIRSTKLEDSAMYFCASSEWDRGGHTFGSGTRLTVV.